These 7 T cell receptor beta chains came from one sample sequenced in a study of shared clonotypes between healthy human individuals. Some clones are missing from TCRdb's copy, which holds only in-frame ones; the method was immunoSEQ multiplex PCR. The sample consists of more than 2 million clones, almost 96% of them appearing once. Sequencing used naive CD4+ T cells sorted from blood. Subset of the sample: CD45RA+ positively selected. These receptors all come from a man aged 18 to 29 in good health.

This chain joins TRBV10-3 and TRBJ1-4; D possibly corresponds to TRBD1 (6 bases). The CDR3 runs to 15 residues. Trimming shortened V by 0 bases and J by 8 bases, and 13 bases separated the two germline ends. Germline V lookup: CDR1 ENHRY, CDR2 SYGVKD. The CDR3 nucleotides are TGTGCCATCAGTGAGTCGCGGGGGCGCGGAGAAAAACTGTTTTTT. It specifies CAISESRGRGEKLFF.

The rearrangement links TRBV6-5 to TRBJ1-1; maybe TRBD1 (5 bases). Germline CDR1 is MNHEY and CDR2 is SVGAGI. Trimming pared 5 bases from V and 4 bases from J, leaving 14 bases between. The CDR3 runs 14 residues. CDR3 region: CASSGGDLGTEAFF. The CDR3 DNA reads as TGTGCCAGCAGTGGGGGTGACCTGGGCACTGAAGCTTTCTTT.

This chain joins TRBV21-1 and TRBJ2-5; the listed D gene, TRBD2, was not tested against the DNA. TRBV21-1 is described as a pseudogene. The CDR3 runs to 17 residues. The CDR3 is CASSPRTSGGYQETQYF. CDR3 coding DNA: TGTGCCAGCAGCCCCCGGACTAGCGGGGGGTACCAAGAGACCCAGTACTTC.

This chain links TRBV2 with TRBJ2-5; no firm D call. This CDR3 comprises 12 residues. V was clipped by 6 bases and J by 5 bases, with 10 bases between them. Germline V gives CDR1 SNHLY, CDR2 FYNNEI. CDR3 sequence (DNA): TGTGCCAGCAGATGGGAAACGGAGACCCAGTACTTC. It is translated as CASRWETETQYF.

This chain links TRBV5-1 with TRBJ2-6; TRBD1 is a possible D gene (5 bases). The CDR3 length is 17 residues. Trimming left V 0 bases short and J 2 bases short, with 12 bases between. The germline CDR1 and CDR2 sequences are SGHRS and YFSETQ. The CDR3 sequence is CASSLDFDRPGANVLTF. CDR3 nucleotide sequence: TGCGCCAGCAGCTTGGACTTTGACAGACCTGGGGCCAACGTCCTGACTTTC.

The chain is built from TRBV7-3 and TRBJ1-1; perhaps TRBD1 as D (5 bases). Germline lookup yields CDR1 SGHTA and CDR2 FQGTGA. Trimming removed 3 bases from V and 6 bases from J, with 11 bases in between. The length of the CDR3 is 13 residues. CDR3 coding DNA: TGTGCCAGCAGCTTGAATCAGGGCTCTGAAGCTTTCTTT. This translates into CASSLNQGSEAFF. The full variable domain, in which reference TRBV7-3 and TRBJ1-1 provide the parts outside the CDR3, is GAGVSQTPSNKVTEKGKYVELRCDPISGHTALYWYRQSLGQGPEFLIYFQGTGAADDSGLPNDRFFAVRPEGSVSTLKIQRTERGDSAVYLCASSLNQGSEAFFGQGTRLTVV.

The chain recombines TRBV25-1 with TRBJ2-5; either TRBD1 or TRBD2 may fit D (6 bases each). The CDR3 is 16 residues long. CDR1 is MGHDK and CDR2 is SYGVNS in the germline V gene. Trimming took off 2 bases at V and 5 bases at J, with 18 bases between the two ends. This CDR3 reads CASSERRAQGLETQYF. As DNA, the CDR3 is TGTGCCAGCAGTGAACGGAGGGCACAGGGCTTGGAGACCCAGTACTTC.